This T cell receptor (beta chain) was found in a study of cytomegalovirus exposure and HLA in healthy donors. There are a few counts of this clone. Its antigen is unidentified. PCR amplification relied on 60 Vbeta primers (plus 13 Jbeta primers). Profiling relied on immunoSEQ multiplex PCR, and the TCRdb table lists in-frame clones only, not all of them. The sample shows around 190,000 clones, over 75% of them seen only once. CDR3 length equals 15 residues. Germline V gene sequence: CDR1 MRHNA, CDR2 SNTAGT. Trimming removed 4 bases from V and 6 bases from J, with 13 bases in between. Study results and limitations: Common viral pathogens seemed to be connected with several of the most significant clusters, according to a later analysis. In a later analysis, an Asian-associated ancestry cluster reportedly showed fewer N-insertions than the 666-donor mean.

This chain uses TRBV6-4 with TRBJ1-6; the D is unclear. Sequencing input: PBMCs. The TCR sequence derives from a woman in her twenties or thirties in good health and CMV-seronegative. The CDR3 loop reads CASSVSEGGNSPLHF. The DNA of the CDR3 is TGTGCCAGCAGTGTCAGCGAGGGTGGTAATTCACCCCTCCACTTT.